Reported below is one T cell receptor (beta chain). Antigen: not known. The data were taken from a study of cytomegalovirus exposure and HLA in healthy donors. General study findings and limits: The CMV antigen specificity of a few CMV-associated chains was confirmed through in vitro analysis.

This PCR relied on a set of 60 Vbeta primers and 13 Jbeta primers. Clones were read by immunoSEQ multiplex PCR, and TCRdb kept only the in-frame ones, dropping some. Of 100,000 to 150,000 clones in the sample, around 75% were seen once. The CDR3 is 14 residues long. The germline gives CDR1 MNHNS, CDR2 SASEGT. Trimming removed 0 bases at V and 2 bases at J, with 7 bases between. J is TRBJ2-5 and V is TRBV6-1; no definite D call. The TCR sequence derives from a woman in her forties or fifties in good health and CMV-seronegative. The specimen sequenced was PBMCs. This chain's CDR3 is CASSEAWQQETQYF. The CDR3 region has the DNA TGTGCCAGCAGTGAAGCCTGGCAGCAAGAGACCCAGTACTTC.